This paragraph reports one T cell receptor (beta chain). No antigen is known for it. PCR used 60 Vbeta primers and 13 Jbeta primers. Here immunoSEQ multiplex PCR was the method, and the copy in TCRdb shows in-frame clones only, minus some. The data contain more than 110,000 clones, about 80% of them seen just once; the ten biggest clones take up roughly 4%. This record belongs to a study of cytomegalovirus exposure and HLA in healthy donors. Germline loops: CDR1 SEHNR, CDR2 FQNEAQ (reference sequence). V was trimmed by 0 bases and J by 0 bases, leaving 20 bases between them. The CDR3 spans 19 residues. Findings and limits, study-wide: Among the CMV-associated chains, a few were confirmed in vitro as specific for CMV antigens.

The chain combines TRBV7-9 with TRBJ2-5; TRBD2 is a possible D gene (6 bases). Material for sequencing was PBMCs. The receptor's source is a man aged 18 to 29 in good health and CMV-seronegative. The CDR3 region is CASSLAPLGGPGHQETQYF. The CDR3 region has the DNA TGTGCCAGCAGCTTAGCCCCTCTCGGAGGGCCAGGACACCAAGAGACCCAGTACTTC.